This T cell receptor beta chain was captured in a study of cytomegalovirus exposure and HLA in healthy donors (dated 2017 in TCRdb). Regarding the research as a whole: A later analysis indicated that the roughly 130 validation repertoires were generated on the platform also employed for the roughly 730 repertoires of the first cohort. Besides the first cohort of hundreds of subjects, a separate validation cohort made up of 90 to 150 different subjects was used. The study aimed to test whether cataloging public T cell receptors could reveal signatures of past pathogen exposure. To predict cytomegalovirus infection status, the study brought together high-throughput TCR immunosequencing, statistical association of individual TCRs with disease status, and machine learning. Study-wide findings and limitations: A later analysis found that TCRs clustered in the first cohort also tended to co-occur in the roughly 120 validation repertoires, with more than 90% of cluster scores above 0. It was suggested by the authors that the approach could potentially be generalized to other disease states and immunological phenotypes. The validation cohort had no HLA typing available for a later analysis, so co-occurrence within that cohort was assessed over all 130 or so repertoires. While some public TCRs were present in many individuals, most TCR sequences turned up only very rarely across donors. The study listed 150 to 200 TCR beta chains as associated with cytomegalovirus. In both the original and validation cohorts, the classifier was reported to diagnose cytomegalovirus status with high specificity and sensitivity. In vitro tests confirmed that a few of the cytomegalovirus-associated TCR beta chains recognize cytomegalovirus antigens.

V gives up 2 bases and J gives up 5 bases, and the segment between their germline ends measures 10 bases. From the cysteine up to the phenylalanine, the CDR3 has a length of 14 residues. Of the read, only the CDR3 DNA is kept; its 42 bases are in frame from base 1. According to the germline V gene, CDR1 reads SGHTA and CDR2 reads FQGTGA. Separate from the roughly 650-subject first cohort, the validation cohort of roughly 130 subjects was the group to which the donors belonged. To note about this clone: It lacks a known antigen. One base away there is no much larger clone; base qualities are not given.

Libraries were built with the immunoSEQ multiplex PCR assay. As for the authors' bioinformatics: A statistical classification framework was built for diagnosing cytomegalovirus status from the catalog of TCR beta chain sequences. Not all clones reach the TCRdb copy of this immuneACCESS table, which keeps in-frame sequences only. Checked studies attribute under half of the gap to unresolved V genes and leave the rest unexplained. V, J and clone size were drawn from that table, and D and trimming were deduced from the DNA. This sample has under 140,000 clones in its table, and around 87% of those were observed once. Jointly, the top ten make up more than 1.4% of the sample.

This receptor was obtained from a woman younger than 45 in good health and CMV-seropositive. Sequenced material: PBMCs. The sequence links TRBV7-3 to TRBJ2-1; TRBD1 could be the D gene, as 5 bases match. The encoded CDR3 is CASSLSRVDNEQFF. DNA sequence: TGTGCCAGCAGCTTATCCAGGGTGGACAATGAGCAGTTCTTC.